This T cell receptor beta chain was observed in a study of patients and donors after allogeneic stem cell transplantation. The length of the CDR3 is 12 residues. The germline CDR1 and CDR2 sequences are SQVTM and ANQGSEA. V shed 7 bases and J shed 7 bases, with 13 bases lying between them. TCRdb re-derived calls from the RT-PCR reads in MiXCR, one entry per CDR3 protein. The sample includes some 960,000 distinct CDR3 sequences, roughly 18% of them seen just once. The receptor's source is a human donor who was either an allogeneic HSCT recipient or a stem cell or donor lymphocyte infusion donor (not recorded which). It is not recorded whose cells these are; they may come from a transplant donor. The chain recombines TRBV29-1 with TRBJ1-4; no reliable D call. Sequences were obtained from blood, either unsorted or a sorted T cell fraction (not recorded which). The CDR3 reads CSAGGRSEKLFF. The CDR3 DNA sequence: TGCAGCGCCGGAGGGAGATCTGAAAAACTGTTTTTT.